The entry that follows covers one T cell receptor (beta chain) sequence. The antigen is undetermined. Trimming at V came to 6 bases and at J to 1 base, leaving 5 bases not matched to a gene. The germline gives CDR1 SEHNR, CDR2 FQNEAQ (reference sequence). This CDR3 has 14 amino acids. The sample belongs to a study of shared clonotypes between healthy human individuals. About the research overall: For every donor, three CD4 naive, three CD4 memory, two CD8 naive and one CD8 memory plates were used.

As handled by the study authors: There were no quality scores in the junction-only immunoSEQ sequences, so filtering differed. Assay: immunoSEQ multiplex PCR; the TCRdb copy retains only in-frame clones and omits some. For V, J and clone size, that table is used; D and trimming come from the DNA. Of about 2.3 million clones detected, over 85% appear once; the ten largest clones hold around 0.4%. Notes on the study in general: Despite large depth, rarefaction showed incomplete sorted-subset sequencing.

Material for sequencing was naive CD4+ T cells from PBMCs. Subset indicated: CD45RA+ positively selected. The sequence came from a young man in good health. Some clones in this sample may be carry-over from other donors' samples. The rearrangement uses TRBV7-9 and TRBJ1-1, with 7 nucleotides matching TRBD1. The DNA for the CDR3 is TGTGCCAGCAGATCCGGGACAGAGAACACTGAAGCTTTCTTT. Residues: CASRSGTENTEAFF.